This T cell receptor (beta chain) was captured by sequencing in a study of vaccination and CD4 T cells after COVID-19. About the research overall: The cells in question were stimulated using overlapping spike peptides derived from SARS-CoV-2, HCoV-NL63, HCoV-OC43 and HCoV-229E.

In the case of this clonotype: Its antigen is not known.

Losses at the gene ends were 6 bases for V and 4 bases for J; bases not matched to a gene: 6. The CDR3 is made up of 15 amino acids. Germline V gene data show CDR1 as SGHTA and CDR2 as FQGNSA. Sample treatment: roughly 11-day PBMC culture with coronavirus spike peptide pools or control peptides (ViraFEST assay). Cultured CD4+ T-cell DNA underwent Oncomine TCR Beta short-read sequencing. TCRdb fed the PCR reads into MiXCR, producing one record per CDR3 protein. The repertoire includes under 20,000 distinct CDR3 sequences, approximately 30% of them detected once, and under 15% sits in the top ten. Sequencing input: cultured CD4+ T cells from blood. This receptor was taken from a human donor with COVID-19. The chain couples TRBV7-2 to TRBJ2-1; 10 bases match TRBD2. The CDR3 is CASSFSGGEYNEQFF. In nucleotides, the CDR3 is TGTGCCAGCAGTTTCAGCGGGGGGGAGTACAATGAGCAGTTCTTC.